This T cell receptor (beta chain) was recovered during a study of patients and donors after allogeneic stem cell transplantation. This clonotype was detected a few times. Looked up from germline, CDR1 is SGHVS and CDR2 is FNYEAQ. Trimming stripped 5 bases from V and 7 bases from J, with 6 bases between. CDR3 length: 12 amino acids. Each CDR3 protein is one row after TCRdb ran MiXCR on the RT-PCR reads. Of some 90,000 distinct CDR3 sequences in the sample, roughly 52% were seen once. This TCR was sampled from a human donor who was either an allogeneic HSCT recipient or a stem cell or donor lymphocyte infusion donor (not recorded which). It is not recorded whose cells these are; they may come from a transplant donor. This sequence joins TRBV7-6 and TRBJ1-6; D unresolved. Material: blood, either unsorted or a sorted T cell fraction (not recorded which). DNA of the CDR3: TGTGCCAGCAGCGAATACAATTCACCCCTCCACTTT. Residues: CASSEYNSPLHF.